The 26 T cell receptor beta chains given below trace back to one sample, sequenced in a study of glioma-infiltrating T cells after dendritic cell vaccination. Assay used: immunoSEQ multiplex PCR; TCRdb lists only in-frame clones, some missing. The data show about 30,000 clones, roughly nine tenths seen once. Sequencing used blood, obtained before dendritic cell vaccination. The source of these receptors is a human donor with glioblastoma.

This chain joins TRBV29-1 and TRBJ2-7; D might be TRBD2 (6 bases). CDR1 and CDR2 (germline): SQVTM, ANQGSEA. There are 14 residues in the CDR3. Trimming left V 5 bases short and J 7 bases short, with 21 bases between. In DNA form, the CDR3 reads TGCAGCGTTAGGAGGGGCAGCGCCTACGAAGAGCAGTACTTC. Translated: CSVRRGSAYEEQYF.

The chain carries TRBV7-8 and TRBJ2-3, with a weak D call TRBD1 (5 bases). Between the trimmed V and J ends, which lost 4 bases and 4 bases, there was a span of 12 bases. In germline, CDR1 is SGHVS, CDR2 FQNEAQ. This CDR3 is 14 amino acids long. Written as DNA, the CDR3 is TGTGCCAGCAGCTCGGACACAAGCTCAGATACGCAGTATTTT. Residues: CASSSDTSSDTQYF.

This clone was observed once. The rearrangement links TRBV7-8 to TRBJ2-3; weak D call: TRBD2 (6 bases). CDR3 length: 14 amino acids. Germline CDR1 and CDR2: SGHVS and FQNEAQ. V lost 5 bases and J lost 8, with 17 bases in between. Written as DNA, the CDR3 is TGTGCCAGCAGCCTGAGCGGGTTTGGAGGTACGCAGTATTTT. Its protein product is CASSLSGFGGTQYF.

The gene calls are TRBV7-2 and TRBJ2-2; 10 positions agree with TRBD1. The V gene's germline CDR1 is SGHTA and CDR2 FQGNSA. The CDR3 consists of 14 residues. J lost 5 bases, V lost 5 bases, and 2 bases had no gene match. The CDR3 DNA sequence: TGTGCCAGCAGCCGGGACAGGGGTACCGGGGAGCTGTTTTTT. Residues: CASSRDRGTGELFF.

This CDR3 is CAWSVLTADSPLHF. DNA of the CDR3: TGTGCCTGGAGTGTTCTGACTGCGGATTCACCCCTCCACTTT. The V and J genes are TRBV30 and TRBJ1-6; D remains unclear. V dropped 0 bases and J dropped 8 bases, with 11 bases sitting between them. Germline V lookup: CDR1 GTSNPN, CDR2 SVGIG (reference sequence). This CDR3 comprises 14 residues.

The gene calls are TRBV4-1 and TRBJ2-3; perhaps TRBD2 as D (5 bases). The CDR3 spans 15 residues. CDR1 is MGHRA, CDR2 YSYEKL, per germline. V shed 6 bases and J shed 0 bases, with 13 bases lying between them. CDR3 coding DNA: TGCGCCAGCAGTCGAGCGGTCTCTAGCACAGATACGCAGTATTTT. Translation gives CASSRAVSSTDTQYF.

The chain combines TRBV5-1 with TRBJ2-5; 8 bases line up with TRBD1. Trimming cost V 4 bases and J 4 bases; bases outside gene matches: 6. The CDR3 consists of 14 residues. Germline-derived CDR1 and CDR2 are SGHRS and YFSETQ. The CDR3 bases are TGCGCCAGCAGCCCGGGACAGGCCGGAGAGACCCAGTACTTC. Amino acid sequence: CASSPGQAGETQYF.

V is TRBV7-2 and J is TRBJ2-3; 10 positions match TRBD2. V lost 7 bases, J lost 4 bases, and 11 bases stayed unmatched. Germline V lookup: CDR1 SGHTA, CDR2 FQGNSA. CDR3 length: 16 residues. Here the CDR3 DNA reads TGTGCCAGCACCCTTCGACTAGCGGGCCCAGCAGATACGCAGTATTTT. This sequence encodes CASTLRLAGPADTQYF. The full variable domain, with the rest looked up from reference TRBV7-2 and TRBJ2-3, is GAGVSQSPSNKVTEKGKDVELRCDPISGHTALYWYRQSLGQGLEFLIYFQGNSAPDKSGLPSDRFSAERTGGSVSTLTIQRTQQEDSAVYLCASTLRLAGPADTQYFGPGTRLTVL.

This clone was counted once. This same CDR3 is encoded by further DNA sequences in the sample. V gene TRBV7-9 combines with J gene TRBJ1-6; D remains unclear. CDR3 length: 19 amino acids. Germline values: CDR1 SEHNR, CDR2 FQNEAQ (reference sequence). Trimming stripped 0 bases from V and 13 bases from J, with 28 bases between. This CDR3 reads CASSLAPPGGGLSSSPLHF. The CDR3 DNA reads TGTGCCAGCAGCTTAGCCCCCCCCGGCGGTGGGTTAAGTTCGTCCCCCCTCCACTTT.

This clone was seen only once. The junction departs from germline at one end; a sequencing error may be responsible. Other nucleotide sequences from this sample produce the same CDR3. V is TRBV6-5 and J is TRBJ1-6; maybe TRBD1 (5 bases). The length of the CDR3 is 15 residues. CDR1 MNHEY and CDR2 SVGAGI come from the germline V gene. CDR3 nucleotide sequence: TGTGCCAGCAGTTATGGGGGGACCGTCAATTCCCCCCTCCACTTT. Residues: CASSYGGTVNSPLHF.

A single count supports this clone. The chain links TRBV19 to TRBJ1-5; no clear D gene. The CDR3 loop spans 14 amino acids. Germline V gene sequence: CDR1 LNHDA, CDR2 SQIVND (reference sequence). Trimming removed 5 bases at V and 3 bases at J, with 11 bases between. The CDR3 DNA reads TGTGCCAGTAGTCTCGCCGGGTACAATCAGCCCCAGCATTTT. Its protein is CASSLAGYNQPQHF.

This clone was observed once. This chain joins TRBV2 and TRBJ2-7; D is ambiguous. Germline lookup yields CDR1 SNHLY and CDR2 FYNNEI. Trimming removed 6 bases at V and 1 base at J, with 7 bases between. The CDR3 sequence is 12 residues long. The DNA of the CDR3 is TGTGCCAGCAGAGACTTTTCCTACGAGCAGTACTTC. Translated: CASRDFSYEQYF.

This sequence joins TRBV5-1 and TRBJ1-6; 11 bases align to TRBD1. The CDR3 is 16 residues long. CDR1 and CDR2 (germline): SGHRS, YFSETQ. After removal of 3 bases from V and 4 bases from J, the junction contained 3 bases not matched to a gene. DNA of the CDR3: TGCGCCAGCAGCTGGGACAGGGGGGAGTATAATTCACCCCTCCACTTT. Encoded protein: CASSWDRGEYNSPLHF. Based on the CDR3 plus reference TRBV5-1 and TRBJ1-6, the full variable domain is KAGVTQTPRYLIKTRGQQVTLSCSPISGHRSVSWYQQTPGQGLQFLFEYFSETQRNKGNFPGRFSGRQFSNSRSEMNVSTLELGDSALYLCASSWDRGEYNSPLHFGNGTRLTVT.

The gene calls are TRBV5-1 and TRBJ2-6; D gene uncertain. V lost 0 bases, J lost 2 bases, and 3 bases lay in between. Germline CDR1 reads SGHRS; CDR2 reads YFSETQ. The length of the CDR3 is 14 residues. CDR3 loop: CASSLEPGANVLTF. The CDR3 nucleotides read TGCGCCAGCAGCTTGGAGCCTGGGGCCAACGTCCTGACTTTC.

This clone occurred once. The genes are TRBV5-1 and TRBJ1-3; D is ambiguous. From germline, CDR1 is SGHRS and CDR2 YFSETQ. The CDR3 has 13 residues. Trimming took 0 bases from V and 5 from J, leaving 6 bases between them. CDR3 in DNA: TGCGCCAGCAGCTTGGACATGAGAAACACCATATATTTT. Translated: CASSLDMRNTIYF. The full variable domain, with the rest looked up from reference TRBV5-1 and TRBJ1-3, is KAGVTQTPRYLIKTRGQQVTLSCSPISGHRSVSWYQQTPGQGLQFLFEYFSETQRNKGNFPGRFSGRQFSNSRSEMNVSTLELGDSALYLCASSLDMRNTIYFGEGSWLTVV.

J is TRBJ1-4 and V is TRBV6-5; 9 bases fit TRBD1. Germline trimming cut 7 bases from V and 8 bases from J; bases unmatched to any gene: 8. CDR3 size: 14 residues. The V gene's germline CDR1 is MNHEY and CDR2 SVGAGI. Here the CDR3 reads CASKPGTGREKLFF. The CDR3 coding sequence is TGTGCCAGCAAACCCGGGACAGGGAGGGAAAAACTGTTTTTT.

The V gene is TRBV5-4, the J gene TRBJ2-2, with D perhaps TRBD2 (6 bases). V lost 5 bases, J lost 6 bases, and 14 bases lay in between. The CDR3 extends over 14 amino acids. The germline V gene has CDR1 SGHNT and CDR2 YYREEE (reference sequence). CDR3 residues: CASSRMVAAGELFF. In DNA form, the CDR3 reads TGTGCCAGCAGTCGGATGGTAGCGGCCGGGGAGCTGTTTTTT.

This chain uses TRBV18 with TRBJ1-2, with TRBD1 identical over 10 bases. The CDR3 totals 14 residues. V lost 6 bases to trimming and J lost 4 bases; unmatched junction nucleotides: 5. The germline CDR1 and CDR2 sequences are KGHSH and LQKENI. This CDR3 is CASSPDRGIYGYTF. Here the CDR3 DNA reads TGTGCCAGCTCTCCGGACAGGGGGATCTATGGCTACACCTTC.

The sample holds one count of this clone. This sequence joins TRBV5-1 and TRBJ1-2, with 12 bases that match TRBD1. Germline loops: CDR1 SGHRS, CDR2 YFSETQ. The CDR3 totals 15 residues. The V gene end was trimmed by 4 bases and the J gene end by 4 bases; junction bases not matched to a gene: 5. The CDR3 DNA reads TGCGCCAGCAGCCCGGGACAGGGGGCGGGCTATGGCTACACCTTC. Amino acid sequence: CASSPGQGAGYGYTF.

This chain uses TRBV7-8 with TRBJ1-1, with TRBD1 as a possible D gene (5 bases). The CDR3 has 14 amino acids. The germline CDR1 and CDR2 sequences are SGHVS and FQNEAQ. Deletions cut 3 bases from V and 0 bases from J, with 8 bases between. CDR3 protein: CASSLTELNTEAFF. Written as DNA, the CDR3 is TGTGCCAGCAGCTTGACAGAGTTGAACACTGAAGCTTTCTTT.

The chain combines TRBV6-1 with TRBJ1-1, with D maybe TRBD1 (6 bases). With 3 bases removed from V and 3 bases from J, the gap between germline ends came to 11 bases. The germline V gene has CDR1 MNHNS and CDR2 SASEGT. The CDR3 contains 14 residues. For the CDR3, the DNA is TGTGCCAGCAGTGACTCGGGGGGCGACACTGAAGCTTTCTTT. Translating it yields CASSDSGGDTEAFF.

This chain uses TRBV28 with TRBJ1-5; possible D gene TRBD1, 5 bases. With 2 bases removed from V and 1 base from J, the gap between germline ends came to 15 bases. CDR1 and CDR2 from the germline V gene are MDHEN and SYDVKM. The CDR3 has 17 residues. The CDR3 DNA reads TGTGCCAGCAGTTTACAGGGATTGGCGTTGAGCAATCAGCCCCAGCATTTT. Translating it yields CASSLQGLALSNQPQHF.

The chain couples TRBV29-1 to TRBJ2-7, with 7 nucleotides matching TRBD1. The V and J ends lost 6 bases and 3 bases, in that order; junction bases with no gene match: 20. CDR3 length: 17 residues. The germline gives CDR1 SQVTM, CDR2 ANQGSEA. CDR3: CSVLVSRTGSKSYEQYF. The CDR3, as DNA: TGCAGCGTCCTTGTCTCCCGGACAGGAAGCAAGAGCTACGAGCAGTACTTC.

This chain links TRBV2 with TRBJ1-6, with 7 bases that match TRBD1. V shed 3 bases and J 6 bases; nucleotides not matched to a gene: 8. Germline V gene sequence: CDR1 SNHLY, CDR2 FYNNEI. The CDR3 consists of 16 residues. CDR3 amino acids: CASSEEGALLNSPLHF. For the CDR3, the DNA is TGTGCCAGCAGTGAGGAGGGGGCCTTGCTTAATTCACCCCTCCACTTT.

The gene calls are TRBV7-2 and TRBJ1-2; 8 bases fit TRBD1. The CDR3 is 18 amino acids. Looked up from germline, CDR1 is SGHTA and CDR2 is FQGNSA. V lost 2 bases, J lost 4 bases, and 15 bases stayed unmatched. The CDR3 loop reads CASSLTVVRQGSLYGYTF. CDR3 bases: TGTGCCAGCAGCTTAACCGTCGTCAGACAGGGGAGTCTCTATGGCTACACCTTC.

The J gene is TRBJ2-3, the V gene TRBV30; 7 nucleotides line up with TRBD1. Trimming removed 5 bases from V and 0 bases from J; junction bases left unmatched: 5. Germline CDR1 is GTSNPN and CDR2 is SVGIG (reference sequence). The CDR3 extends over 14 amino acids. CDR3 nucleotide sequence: TGTGCCTGGGGGGACAGAAAAAGCACAGATACGCAGTATTTT. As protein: CAWGDRKSTDTQYF.